Following are 21 T cell receptor beta chains from one sample sequenced in a study of blood T cell repertoires in COVID-19. Clones were read by immunoSEQ multiplex PCR, and TCRdb kept only the in-frame ones, dropping some. The sample yields approximately 290,000 clones, 70% to 90% seen once. Sequencing used PBMCs or T cells enriched from blood (not recorded which). The receptor source for this set is a woman between 25 and 40 years old who had recovered from COVID-19.

This clone was counted once. The rearrangement joins TRBV7-2 to TRBJ2-1; 14 nucleotides match TRBD2. Per the germline V gene, CDR1 is SGHTA and CDR2 is FQGNSA. V gave up 0 bases and J gave up 13 bases; unmatched junction bases: 8. The CDR3 has 16 amino acids. CDR3 in DNA: TGTGCCAGCAGCTTAGCCGGGACTAGCGGGAGTAAATCTCAGTTCTTC. Residues: CASSLAGTSGSKSQFF.

The V and J genes are TRBV19 and TRBJ1-4, with D possibly matching TRBD1 (5 bases). CDR3 length equals 14 residues. Germline CDR1 and CDR2: LNHDA and SQIVND (reference sequence). V shed 4 bases and J shed 4 bases, with 10 bases lying between them. The DNA for the CDR3 is TGTGCCAGTAGTACCGGGACTGATAATGAAAAACTGTTTTTT. Translated, it gives CASSTGTDNEKLFF.

This chain uses TRBV6-1 with TRBJ1-2; tentative D call: TRBD1 (5 bases). Germline CDR1 reads MNHNS; CDR2 reads SASEGT. The CDR3 extends over 15 amino acids. V lost 2 bases and J 2 bases, leaving 12 bases between the germline ends. The CDR3 region is CASSESQPGNYGYTF. CDR3 DNA sequence: TGTGCCAGCAGTGAATCGCAACCAGGGAACTATGGCTACACCTTC.

The V and J genes are TRBV7-9 and TRBJ1-2, with a possible D match to TRBD1 (6 bases). CDR3 length: 13 residues. The germline gives CDR1 SEHNR, CDR2 FQNEAQ (reference sequence). The V and J ends lost 6 bases and 10 bases respectively, with 18 bases between them. DNA of the CDR3: TGTGCCAGCAGTCAAGCGGGGGGCAATGACTACACCTTC. Translation gives CASSQAGGNDYTF.

The chain couples TRBV30 to TRBJ2-7; no firm D call. The CDR3 covers 11 residues. The germline V and J ends were trimmed by 0 bases and 7 bases, with 7 bases remaining between them. Germline CDR1 is GTSNPN and CDR2 is SVGIG (reference sequence). The CDR3 DNA follows: TGTGCCTGGAGTGTAGCCCGGGAGCAGTACTTC. Its translation is CAWSVAREQYF.

The chain joins TRBV7-2 to TRBJ1-5, with 7 nucleotides matching TRBD1. Germline V gene lookup returns CDR1 SGHTA and CDR2 FQGNSA. This CDR3 has 14 residues. Trimming took 5 bases from V and 5 from J; bases not matched to a gene: 6. CDR3 bases: TGTGCCAGCAGCCTTTACAGGGGATATCAGCCCCAGCATTTT. This encodes CASSLYRGYQPQHF. The whole variable domain, filled in from reference TRBV7-2 and TRBJ1-5, reads GAGVSQSPSNKVTEKGKDVELRCDPISGHTALYWYRQSLGQGLEFLIYFQGNSAPDKSGLPSDRFSAERTGGSVSTLTIQRTQQEDSAVYLCASSLYRGYQPQHFGDGTRLSIL.

J is TRBJ1-1 and V is TRBV7-8; tentative D call: TRBD1 (6 bases). CDR1 is SGHVS, CDR2 FQNEAQ, per germline. V was clipped by 4 bases and J by 3 bases, with 18 bases between them. This CDR3 region has 16 residues. Here the CDR3 DNA reads TGTGCCAGCAGCTCCGACTCCTACAGGGAGTACACTGAAGCTTTCTTT. Translated, it gives CASSSDSYREYTEAFF.

CDR3 sequence: CAWSDTGRLEAFF. The CDR3 region has the DNA TGTGCCTGGAGTGACACAGGGCGTCTTGAAGCTTTCTTT. The chain carries TRBV30 and TRBJ1-1; maybe TRBD1 (6 bases). Germline-derived CDR1 and CDR2 are GTSNPN and SVGIG (reference sequence). Trimming left V 1 base short and J 7 bases short, with 13 bases between. The CDR3 is made up of 13 amino acids.

The J gene is TRBJ1-2, the V gene TRBV10-2, with 7 bases fitting TRBD1. V shed 6 bases, J shed 8 bases, and the junction held 3 bases outside the gene matches. Germline-derived CDR1 and CDR2 are WSHSY and SAAADI. The CDR3 runs to 11 residues. Here the CDR3 DNA reads TGCGCCAGCAGGACAGGGCAGGGCTACACCTTC. Encoded protein: CASRTGQGYTF.

The sample holds one count of this clone. V is TRBV5-6 and J is TRBJ2-7; D remains unclear. CDR1 is SGHDT, CDR2 YYEEEE, per germline. CDR3 length: 12 amino acids. Trimming shortened V by 0 bases and J by 4 bases, and 5 bases separated the two germline ends. CDR3 DNA: TGTGCCAGCAGCTTGGGCACTTACGAGCAGTACTTC. Residues: CASSLGTYEQYF.

Only one count was recorded for this clone. The gene calls are TRBV28 and TRBJ2-7; 10 bases are shared with TRBD1. CDR1 and CDR2 (germline): MDHEN, SYDVKM. This CDR3 spans 13 amino acids. With 6 bases clipped from V and 3 bases from J, the junction kept 2 bases outside the gene matches. The CDR3 loop reads CASRTGGLYEQYF. The DNA of the CDR3 is TGTGCCAGCAGGACAGGGGGCCTCTACGAGCAGTACTTC.

V and J are TRBV19 and TRBJ1-2, with D perhaps matching TRBD1 (5 bases). The CDR3 runs to 14 residues. V was shortened by 9 bases and J by 4 bases, with 18 bases between the two germline ends. Per germline, CDR1 LNHDA and CDR2 SQIVND (reference sequence). CDR3 in amino acids: CASRDLRTSYGYTF. CDR3 nucleotide sequence: TGTGCCAGCCGAGACCTTCGGACATCCTATGGCTACACCTTC.

This chain links TRBV15 with TRBJ1-1, with TRBD1 matching 7 bases. Germline CDR1 and CDR2: LNHNV and YYDKDF (reference sequence). V dropped 3 bases and J dropped 5; count of bases not matched to a gene: 0. The CDR3 extends over 12 amino acids. The DNA of the CDR3 is TGTGCCACCAGCAGGGGACAGACTGAAGCTTTCTTT. Protein product: CATSRGQTEAFF.

The chain combines TRBV5-1 with TRBJ2-3; D remains ambiguous. The V and J ends lost 0 bases and 1 base respectively, with 6 bases between them. The germline gives CDR1 SGHRS, CDR2 YFSETQ. This CDR3 has 14 residues. Here the CDR3 DNA reads TGCGCCAGCAGCTTGGGGTCGGGCACAGATACGCAGTATTTT. It encodes CASSLGSGTDTQYF.

The genes are TRBV28 and TRBJ1-6; the D is unclear. V lost 6 bases, J lost 9 bases, and 21 bases lay in between. There are 16 residues in the CDR3. CDR1 and CDR2 from the germline V gene are MDHEN and SYDVKM. The CDR3, as DNA: TGTGCCAGCAGGCGGACTATCGTTCAGCTAAGTTCACCCCTCCACTTT. It translates to CASRRTIVQLSSPLHF.

The V gene is TRBV9, the J gene TRBJ2-5; D unclear. The CDR3 is 14 amino acids. Trimming removed 0 bases at V and 1 base at J, with 7 bases between. Germline-derived CDR1 and CDR2 are SGDLS and YYNGEE. Written as DNA, the CDR3 is TGTGCCAGCAGCGTAGCTGTAGTCCAAGAGACCCAGTACTTC. Translation: CASSVAVVQETQYF.

This clone was observed a few times. V is TRBV9 and J is TRBJ2-1; TRBD2 matches 11 bases. Germline CDR1 reads SGDLS; CDR2 reads YYNGEE. The V segment lost 2 bases and the J segment 8 bases; nucleotides outside the gene matches: 3. The CDR3 is made up of 14 amino acids. CDR3 nucleotides: TGTGCCAGCAGCGTTAGCGGGGGGGTCCATGAGCAGTTCTTC. This codes for CASSVSGGVHEQFF.

The CDR3 sequence: CASSQIGDTEAFF. The CDR3 nucleotides are TGTGCCAGCAGCCAAATAGGGGACACTGAAGCTTTCTTT. The genes are TRBV4-2 and TRBJ1-1; possibly TRBD1 for D (5 bases). Germline assignment: CDR1 LGHNA and CDR2 YNFKEQ. V lost 2 bases and J lost 3, with 7 bases in between. The CDR3 is 13 residues long.

The chain is built from TRBV24-1 and TRBJ1-5, with 7 bases that match TRBD1. This CDR3 has 12 amino acids. The germline V gene encodes CDR1 KGHDR and CDR2 SFDVKD. Germline trimming cut 8 bases from V and 5 bases from J; bases unmatched to any gene: 2. The chain's CDR3 is CATKTGDQPQHF. DNA for the CDR3: TGTGCCACCAAAACAGGGGATCAGCCCCAGCATTTT.

The genes are TRBV18 and TRBJ2-1; 9 bases are a match to TRBD1. With V trimmed by 6 bases and J by 9 bases, 9 bases remained unmatched. The CDR3 has 14 residues. The germline gives CDR1 KGHSH, CDR2 LQKENI. The CDR3 loop is CASSRNRGQLEQFF. The CDR3 DNA sequence: TGTGCCAGCTCTCGGAACAGGGGGCAACTTGAGCAGTTCTTC.

This CDR3 is CASSIVAGESYEQYF. The CDR3 DNA is TGTGCCAGTAGTATAGTTGCGGGGGAATCCTACGAGCAGTACTTC. The chain joins TRBV19 to TRBJ2-7; 7 bases agree with TRBD2. Germline trimming cut 1 base from V and 1 base from J; bases unmatched to any gene: 4. The CDR3 has 15 residues. Germline-derived CDR1 and CDR2 are LNHDA and SQIVND (reference sequence).